The 9 T cell receptor beta chains below come from one sample, sequenced in a study of T-cell memory formation after mild COVID-19. TCRdb recomputed calls from the 5' RACE reads with MiXCR, one row per CDR3 protein. This repertoire shows 500,000 to 650,000 distinct CDR3 sequences, approximately 21% found once; its top ten account for around 7.7%. Material for sequencing was PBMCs or a T cell subset sorted from them (not recorded which). The receptors derive from an adult woman who had mild COVID-19 (a few samples of this study predate the infection). Cell type and time point are not known.

V is TRBV11-2 and J is TRBJ2-7, with a tentative D call TRBD1 (5 bases). CDR3 length: 12 residues. Trimming left V 0 bases short and J 6 bases short, with 6 bases between. Germline V CDR1 and CDR2: SGHAT, FQNNGV. The CDR3: CASSLETAEQYF. Written as DNA, the CDR3 is TGTGCCAGCAGCTTAGAGACAGCCGAGCAGTACTTC.

Points on this clonotype: A read error may account for a junction end that differs from germline. The chain recombines TRBV2 with TRBJ1-5; D is perhaps TRBD1 (6 bases). Germline CDR1 and CDR2: SNHLY and FYNNEI. The CDR3 has 15 residues. CDR3 DNA sequence: TGTGCCAGCAGCGCCGGCAGGGGTGGGAATCAGCACCAGCATTTT. It translates to CASSAGRGGNQHQHF.

The chain carries TRBV11-3 and TRBJ2-1; D uncertain. CDR3 length: 15 residues. Trimming took 1 base from V and 4 from J, leaving 11 bases between them. Germline lookup yields CDR1 SGHNT and CDR2 YENEEA. CDR3 amino acids: CASSLGRPPYNEQFF. Written as DNA, the CDR3 is TGTGCCAGCAGCTTAGGCCGCCCCCCTTACAATGAGCAGTTCTTC.

This clonotype was picked up a small number of times. The rearrangement links TRBV7-9 to TRBJ2-4; tentatively, D is TRBD2 (5 bases). V dropped 1 base and J dropped 3 bases, with 19 bases sitting between them. CDR1 is SEHNR and CDR2 is FQNEAQ in the germline V gene (reference sequence). The CDR3 has 18 amino acids. The CDR3 here is CASSLETGIELYKNIQYF. The DNA for the CDR3 is TGTGCCAGCAGCTTAGAAACGGGAATCGAGTTGTACAAAAACATTCAGTACTTC.

This chain uses TRBV12-3 or TRBV12-4 with TRBJ2-1; TRBD1 agrees at 9 bases. After removal of 2 bases from V and 6 bases from J, the junction contained 8 bases not matched to a gene. The CDR3 runs 16 residues. CDR3: CASSLYAETGGNEQFF. The CDR3 region has the DNA TGTGCCAGCAGTTTATATGCGGAGACAGGGGGCAATGAGCAGTTCTTC.

This clonotype has more than one count but fewer than ten. The chain couples TRBV7-2 to TRBJ1-2, with no clear D. The CDR3 length is 12 residues. Germline V lookup: CDR1 SGHTA, CDR2 FQGNSA. V lost 6 bases, J lost 4 bases, and 9 bases lay in between. The CDR3 bases are TGTGCCAGCAGGGATCCGGTCTATGGCTACACCTTC. As protein: CASRDPVYGYTF.

The J gene is TRBJ1-4, the V gene TRBV15; D may be TRBD1 (5 bases). CDR1 and CDR2 (germline): LNHNV, YYDKDF (reference sequence). Trimming took off 7 bases at V and 6 bases at J, with 21 bases between the two ends. The CDR3 sequence is 16 residues long. The CDR3 sequence is CATTEQGSSGDEKLFF. In nucleotides, the CDR3 is TGTGCCACCACTGAGCAGGGTAGCTCGGGGGATGAAAAACTGTTTTTT.

V and J are TRBV10-3 and TRBJ2-1; weak D call: TRBD2 (5 bases). Trimming shortened V by 8 bases and J by 5 bases, and 10 bases separated the two germline ends. CDR3 size: 12 residues. Germline CDR1 ENHRY, CDR2 SYGVKD. CDR3 DNA: TGTGCCATCGCCGACGGGAACAATGAGCAGTTCTTC. This codes for CAIADGNNEQFF.

The chain joins TRBV21-1 to TRBJ2-4; whether TRBD1, the table's D call, matches the DNA was not checked. TRBV21-1 is assigned pseudogene status. This CDR3 has 15 amino acids. For the CDR3, the DNA is TGTGCCAGCAGGGGACAGGGACCAGCCAAAAACATTCAGTACTTC. This gives the protein CASRGQGPAKNIQYF.